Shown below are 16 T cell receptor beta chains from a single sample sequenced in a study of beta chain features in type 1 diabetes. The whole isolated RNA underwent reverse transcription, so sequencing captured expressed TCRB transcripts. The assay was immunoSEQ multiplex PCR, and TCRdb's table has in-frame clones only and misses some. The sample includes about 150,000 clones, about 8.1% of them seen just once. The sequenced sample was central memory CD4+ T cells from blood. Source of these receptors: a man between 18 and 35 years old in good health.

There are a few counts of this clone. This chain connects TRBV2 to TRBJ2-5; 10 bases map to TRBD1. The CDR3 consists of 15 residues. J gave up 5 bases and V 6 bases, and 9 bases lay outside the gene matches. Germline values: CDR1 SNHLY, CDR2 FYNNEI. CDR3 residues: CASSDRQGAWETQYF. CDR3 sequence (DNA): TGTGCCAGCAGCGATCGACAGGGGGCTTGGGAGACCCAGTACTTC.

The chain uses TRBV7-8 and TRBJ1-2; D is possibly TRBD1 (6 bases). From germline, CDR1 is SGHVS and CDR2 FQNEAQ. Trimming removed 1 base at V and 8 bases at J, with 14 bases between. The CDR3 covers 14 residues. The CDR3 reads CASSLGGAGEGYTF. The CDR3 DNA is TGTGCCAGCAGCTTAGGAGGGGCAGGGGAAGGCTACACCTTC. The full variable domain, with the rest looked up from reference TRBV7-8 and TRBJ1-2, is GAGVSQSPRYKVAKRGQDVALRCDPISGHVSLFWYQQALGQGPEFLTYFQNEAQLDKSGLPSDRFFAERPEGSVSTLKIQRTQQEDSAVYLCASSLGGAGEGYTFGSGTRLTVV.

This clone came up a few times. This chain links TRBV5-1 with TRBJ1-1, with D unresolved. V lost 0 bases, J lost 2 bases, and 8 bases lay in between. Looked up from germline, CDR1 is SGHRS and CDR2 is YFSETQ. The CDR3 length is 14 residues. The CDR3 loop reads CASSLGQVNTEAFF. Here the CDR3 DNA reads TGCGCCAGCAGCTTGGGGCAGGTCAACACTGAAGCTTTCTTT.

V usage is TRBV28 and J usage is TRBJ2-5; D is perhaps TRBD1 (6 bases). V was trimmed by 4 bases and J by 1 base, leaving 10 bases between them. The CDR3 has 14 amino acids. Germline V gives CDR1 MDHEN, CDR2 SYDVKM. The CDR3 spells CASSSAGAQETQYF. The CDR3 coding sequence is TGTGCCAGCAGTTCTGCAGGGGCCCAAGAGACCCAGTACTTC.

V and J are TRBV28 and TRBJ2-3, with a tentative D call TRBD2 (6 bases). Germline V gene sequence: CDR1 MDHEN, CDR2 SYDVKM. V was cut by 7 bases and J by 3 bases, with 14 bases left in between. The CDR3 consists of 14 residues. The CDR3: CASNMDGRTDTQYF. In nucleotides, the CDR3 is TGTGCCAGCAACATGGACGGGAGAACAGATACGCAGTATTTT. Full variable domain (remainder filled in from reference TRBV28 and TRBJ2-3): DVKVTQSSRYLVKRTGEKVFLECVQDMDHENMFWYRQDPGLGLRLIYFSYDVKMKEKGDIPEGYSVSREKKERFSLILESASTNQTSMYLCASNMDGRTDTQYFGPGTRLTVL.

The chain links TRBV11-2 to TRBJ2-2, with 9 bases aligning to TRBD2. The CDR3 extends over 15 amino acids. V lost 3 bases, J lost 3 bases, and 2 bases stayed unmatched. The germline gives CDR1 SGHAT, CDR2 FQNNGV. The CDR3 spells CASSFTSGYTGELFF. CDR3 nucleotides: TGTGCCAGCAGCTTCACTAGCGGGTACACCGGGGAGCTGTTTTTT. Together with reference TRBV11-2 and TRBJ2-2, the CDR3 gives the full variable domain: EAGVAQSPRYKIIEKRQSVAFWCNPISGHATLYWYQQILGQGPKLLIQFQNNGVVDDSQLPKDRFSAERLKGVDSTLKIQPAKLEDSAVYLCASSFTSGYTGELFFGEGSRLTVL.

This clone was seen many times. The CDR3: CASSFLQETQYF. The CDR3 DNA sequence: TGTGCCAGCAGCTTCCTTCAAGAGACCCAGTACTTC. V is TRBV7-9 and J is TRBJ2-5; D not resolved. This CDR3 spans 12 amino acids. V was shortened by 3 bases and J by 2 bases, with 4 bases between the two germline ends. Germline V gene data show CDR1 as SEHNR and CDR2 as FQNEAQ (reference sequence).

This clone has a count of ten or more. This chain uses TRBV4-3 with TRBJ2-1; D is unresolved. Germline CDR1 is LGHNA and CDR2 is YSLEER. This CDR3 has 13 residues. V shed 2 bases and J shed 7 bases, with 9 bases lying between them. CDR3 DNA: TGCGCCAGCAGCCAAATGACCGGGAATGAGCAGTTCTTC. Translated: CASSQMTGNEQFF.

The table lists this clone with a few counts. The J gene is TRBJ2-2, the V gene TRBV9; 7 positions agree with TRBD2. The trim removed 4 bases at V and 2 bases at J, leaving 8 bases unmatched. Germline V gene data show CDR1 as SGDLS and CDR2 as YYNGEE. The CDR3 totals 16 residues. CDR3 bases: TGTGCCAGCAGCTCCCTGAGCGGGGCTAACACCGGGGAGCTGTTTTTT. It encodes CASSSLSGANTGELFF.

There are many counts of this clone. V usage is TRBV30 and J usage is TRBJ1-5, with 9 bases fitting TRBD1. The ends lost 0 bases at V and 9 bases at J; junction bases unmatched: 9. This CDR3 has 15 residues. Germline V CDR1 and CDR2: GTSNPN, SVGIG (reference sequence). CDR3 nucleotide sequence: TGTGCCTGGAGTGTACTGGGACAGGGAAGTTTGCCCCAGCATTTT. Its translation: CAWSVLGQGSLPQHF.

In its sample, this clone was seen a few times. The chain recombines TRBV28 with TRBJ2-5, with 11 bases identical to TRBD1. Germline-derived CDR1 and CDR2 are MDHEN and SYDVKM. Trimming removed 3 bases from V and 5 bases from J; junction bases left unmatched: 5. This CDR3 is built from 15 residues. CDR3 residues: CASSLRTGGFETQYF. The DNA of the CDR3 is TGTGCCAGCAGTTTGCGGACAGGGGGCTTCGAGACCCAGTACTTC.

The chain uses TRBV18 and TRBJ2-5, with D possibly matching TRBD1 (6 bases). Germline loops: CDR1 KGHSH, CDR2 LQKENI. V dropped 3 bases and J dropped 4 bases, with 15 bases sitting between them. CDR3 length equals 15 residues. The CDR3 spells CASSPLQGGGETQYF. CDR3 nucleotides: TGTGCCAGCTCACCCTTACAGGGCGGCGGAGAGACCCAGTACTTC.

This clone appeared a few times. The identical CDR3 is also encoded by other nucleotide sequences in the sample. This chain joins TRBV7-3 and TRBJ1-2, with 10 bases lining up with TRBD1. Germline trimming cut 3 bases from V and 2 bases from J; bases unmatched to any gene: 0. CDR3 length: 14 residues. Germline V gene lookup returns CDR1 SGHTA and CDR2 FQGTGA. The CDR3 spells CASSLGQGNYGYTF. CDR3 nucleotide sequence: TGTGCCAGCAGCTTGGGACAGGGGAACTATGGCTACACCTTC.

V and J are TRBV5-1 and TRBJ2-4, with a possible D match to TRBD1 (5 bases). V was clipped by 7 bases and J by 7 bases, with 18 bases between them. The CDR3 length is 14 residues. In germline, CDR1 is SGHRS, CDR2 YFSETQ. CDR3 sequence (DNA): TGCGCCAGCGCCAGTGGGGCCTTTGAGAACATTCAGTACTTC. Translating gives CASASGAFENIQYF.

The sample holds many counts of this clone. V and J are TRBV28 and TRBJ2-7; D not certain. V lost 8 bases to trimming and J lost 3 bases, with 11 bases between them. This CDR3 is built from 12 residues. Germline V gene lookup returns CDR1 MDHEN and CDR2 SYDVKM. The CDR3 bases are TGTGCCAGCGAGTCAAGAGGCTACGAGCAGTACTTC. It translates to CASESRGYEQYF.

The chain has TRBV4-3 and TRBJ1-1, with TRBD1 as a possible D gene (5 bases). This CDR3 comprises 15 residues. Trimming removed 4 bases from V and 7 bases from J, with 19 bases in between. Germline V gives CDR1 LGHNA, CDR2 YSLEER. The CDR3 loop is CASSRREGSDGEAFF. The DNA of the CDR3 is TGCGCCAGCAGCCGTCGGGAGGGGAGTGATGGTGAAGCTTTCTTT.